This entry lists 30 T cell receptor beta chains sequenced from one sample in a study of CD8 T cells in Susac syndrome. Random hexamers served to reverse transcribe roughly 0.45 to 1 ug RNA. TCRdb reanalysed the immunoSEQ multiplex PCR reads using MiXCR and keeps one entry per CDR3 protein. The sample shows approximately 150,000 distinct CDR3 sequences, approximately 95% of them seen only once. Source material: CD4+ T cells from PBMCs. The receptors were sampled from a human donor with multiple sclerosis.

Only one count was recorded for this clonotype. The chain joins TRBV3-1 to TRBJ2-3; D remains unclear. Germline loops: CDR1 LGHDT, CDR2 YNNKEL (reference sequence). Between the trimmed V and J ends, which lost 2 bases and 6 bases, there was a span of 9 bases. The CDR3 extends over 13 amino acids. Here the CDR3 DNA reads TGTGCCAGCAGCCAAACGAGTGCGGATACGCAGTATTTT. Its protein is CASSQTSADTQYF.

The chain uses TRBV20-1 and TRBJ1-4; D gene uncertain. This CDR3 contains 14 residues. V was trimmed by 2 bases and J by 3 bases, leaving 10 bases between them. Per the germline V gene, CDR1 is DFQATT and CDR2 is SNEGSKA (reference sequence). CDR3 nucleotide sequence: TGCAGTGCTAGACCCGGGCAGTCTAATGAAAAACTGTTTTTT. Amino acids: CSARPGQSNEKLFF.

Written as DNA, the CDR3 is TGTGCCAGCAGCCGCGTGTTCACCGGGGAGCTGTTTTTT. This translates into CASSRVFTGELFF. The J gene is TRBJ2-2, the V gene TRBV3-1; D is unclear. The V gene's germline CDR1 is LGHDT and CDR2 YNNKEL (reference sequence). CDR3 length: 13 residues. V was trimmed by 4 bases and J by 4 bases, leaving 7 bases between them.

The V call is TRBV20-1, the J call TRBJ1-1; D is uncertain. V was shortened by 6 bases and J by 6 bases, with 11 bases between the two germline ends. This CDR3 is built from 11 residues. CDR1 is DFQATT, CDR2 SNEGSKA, per germline (reference sequence). The CDR3 here is CSATPEAEAFF. As DNA, the CDR3 is TGCAGTGCAACCCCCGAGGCTGAAGCTTTCTTT.

The chain carries TRBV30 and TRBJ2-6; the D is unclear. Trimming stripped 6 bases from V and 3 bases from J, with 12 bases between. This CDR3 region has 14 residues. In germline, CDR1 is GTSNPN, CDR2 SVGIG (reference sequence). The CDR3 bases are TGTGCCTGTTCAAGGGCTAGTGGGGCCAACGTCCTGACTTTC. Amino acids: CACSRASGANVLTF.

The rearrangement joins TRBV24-1 to TRBJ2-4, with unresolved D. V was shortened by 4 bases and J by 8 bases, with 17 bases between the two germline ends. There are 15 residues in the CDR3. Germline V gene lookup returns CDR1 KGHDR and CDR2 SFDVKD. CDR3 in DNA: TGTGCCACCAGTGACCCCTCCGTTTCGGGCGACATTCAGTACTTC. Its protein is CATSDPSVSGDIQYF.

V is TRBV20-1 and J is TRBJ2-7, with D maybe TRBD1 (5 bases). Germline lookup yields CDR1 DFQATT and CDR2 SNEGSKA (reference sequence). This CDR3 has 16 amino acids. V lost 0 bases and J lost 2, with 17 bases in between. CDR3 sequence reads: CSARDQGSGTPYEQYF. For the CDR3, the DNA is TGCAGTGCTAGAGATCAGGGTTCAGGTACACCCTACGAGCAGTACTTC.

V and J are TRBV28 and TRBJ2-3; possible D gene TRBD2, 5 bases. The length of the CDR3 is 15 residues. The germline V gene has CDR1 MDHEN and CDR2 SYDVKM. V lost 4 bases, J lost 0 bases, and 11 bases lay in between. As DNA, the CDR3 is TGTGCCAGCAGTTCCGGAGGTGCTAGCACAGATACGCAGTATTTT. Translated, it gives CASSSGGASTDTQYF. Drawing the rest from reference TRBV28 and TRBJ2-3, the complete variable domain is DVKVTQSSRYLVKRTGEKVFLECVQDMDHENMFWYRQDPGLGLRLIYFSYDVKMKEKGDIPEGYSVSREKKERFSLILESASTNQTSMYLCASSSGGASTDTQYFGPGTRLTVL.

This clonotype is a singleton in its sample. The chain employs TRBV4-1 and TRBJ1-1; perhaps TRBD1 as D (5 bases). With 4 bases removed from V and 11 bases from J, the gap between germline ends came to 20 bases. The CDR3 consists of 14 residues. The germline V gene has CDR1 MGHRA and CDR2 YSYEKL. The CDR3 coding sequence is TGCGCCAGCAGCCCGGCCCAGGGCCGGTTAGGGGCTTTCTTT. Translated: CASSPAQGRLGAFF.

This clonotype was recorded once. The chain couples TRBV4-1 to TRBJ2-5; no reliable D call. V lost 4 bases and J 5 bases, leaving 11 bases between the germline ends. Germline V gene data show CDR1 as MGHRA and CDR2 as YSYEKL. The CDR3 is 13 amino acids. The CDR3, as DNA: TGCGCCAGCAGCCGCCAGATTCGGGAGACCCAGTACTTC. It translates to CASSRQIRETQYF.

The V call is TRBV5-1, the J call TRBJ2-7; TRBD2 agrees at 7 bases. J gave up 0 bases and V 1 base, and 7 bases lay outside the gene matches. CDR3 length: 16 amino acids. In germline, CDR1 is SGHRS, CDR2 YFSETQ. Here the CDR3 DNA reads TGCGCCAGCAGCTTGTGGGCGGGAGAGAGCTCCTACGAGCAGTACTTC. Protein product: CASSLWAGESSYEQYF.

V usage is TRBV5-1 and J usage is TRBJ2-3, with a possible D match to TRBD2 (5 bases). V lost 2 bases and J lost 5, with 15 bases in between. CDR3 length: 15 amino acids. Germline V gives CDR1 SGHRS, CDR2 YFSETQ. The CDR3 coding sequence is TGCGCCAGCAGCTTCGGGGTAAGCGGCGGAGATACGCAGTATTTT. This gives the protein CASSFGVSGGDTQYF.

V is TRBV7-7 and J is TRBJ2-7; tentative D call: TRBD2 (5 bases). The CDR3 contains 13 residues. Germline V CDR1 and CDR2: SSHAT, FNYEAQ (reference sequence). Trimming cost V 6 bases and J 5 bases, with 14 bases left between them. DNA of the CDR3: TGTGCCAGCAGTTACGGGGTGGAGGACGAGCAGTACTTC. It translates to CASSYGVEDEQYF.

CDR3 protein: CAISERGGSGGNQPQHF. The CDR3 DNA reads TGTGCCATCAGTGAGAGGGGGGGCTCGGGGGGCAATCAGCCCCAGCATTTT. This sequence joins TRBV10-3 and TRBJ1-5; D is perhaps TRBD1 (6 bases). Germline assignment: CDR1 ENHRY and CDR2 SYGVKD. This CDR3 spans 17 amino acids. The germline V and J ends were trimmed by 2 bases and 2 bases, with 16 bases remaining between them.

This sequence joins TRBV29-1 and TRBJ2-2, with D hard to call. CDR3 size: 12 residues. V gave up 5 bases and J gave up 6 bases, with 10 bases separating them. The germline V gene has CDR1 SQVTM and CDR2 ANQGSEA. The CDR3 coding sequence is TGCAGCGTTAGACGAGACGCCGGGGAGCTGTTTTTT. Residues: CSVRRDAGELFF.

The chain couples TRBV25-1 to TRBJ2-7; 8 nucleotides line up with TRBD1. This CDR3 is built from 15 residues. J gave up 5 bases and V 4 bases, and 10 bases lay outside the gene matches. The germline V gene encodes CDR1 MGHDK and CDR2 SYGVNS. Here the CDR3 reads CASSAGDRPWDEQYF. CDR3 in DNA: TGTGCCAGCAGTGCAGGGGACAGGCCGTGGGACGAGCAGTACTTC.

The V call is TRBV30, the J call TRBJ1-1; the D gene is possibly TRBD1 (6 bases). V was trimmed by 7 bases and J by 5 bases, leaving 14 bases between them. Germline values: CDR1 GTSNPN, CDR2 SVGIG (reference sequence). CDR3 size: 12 residues. CDR3: CALNRVWTEAFF. CDR3 nucleotides: TGTGCCTTAAACAGGGTCTGGACTGAAGCTTTCTTT.

The CDR3: CASSSIGIHYEQYF. The CDR3 nucleotides are TGTGCCAGCAGCTCAATCGGAATCCACTACGAGCAGTACTTC. The chain has TRBV5-6 and TRBJ2-7; no reliable D call. This CDR3 spans 14 amino acids. Germline loops: CDR1 SGHDT, CDR2 YYEEEE. Trimming shortened V by 3 bases and J by 3 bases, and 13 bases separated the two germline ends.

The V gene is TRBV5-1, the J gene TRBJ1-1, with 7 positions matching TRBD1. The germline gives CDR1 SGHRS, CDR2 YFSETQ. The V and J ends lost 1 base and 4 bases, in that order; junction bases with no gene match: 16. The CDR3 spans 18 residues. Written as DNA, the CDR3 is TGCGCCAGCAGCTTGTCCAGGGGGTTGGGGAGAACATTCACTGAAGCTTTCTTT. Protein: CASSLSRGLGRTFTEAFF.

V usage is TRBV10-2 and J usage is TRBJ1-4; 7 bases agree with TRBD1. With V trimmed by 7 bases and J by 4 bases, 9 bases remained unmatched. The CDR3 contains 15 residues. CDR1 and CDR2 from the germline V gene are WSHSY and SAAADI. The CDR3 reads CASKRWTGLNEKLFF. DNA for the CDR3: TGCGCCAGCAAACGATGGACAGGTCTTAATGAAAAACTGTTTTTT.

The chain joins TRBV5-4 to TRBJ2-5; 9 positions match TRBD2. CDR1 SGHNT and CDR2 YYREEE come from the germline V gene (reference sequence). Trimming took 5 bases from V and 4 from J; bases not matched to a gene: 9. The length of the CDR3 is 15 residues. The CDR3 spells CASSSREREAETQYF. DNA of the CDR3: TGTGCCAGCAGTTCCCGAGAGCGGGAGGCAGAGACCCAGTACTTC.

The V and J genes are TRBV4-1 and TRBJ2-2; D not resolved. The CDR3 covers 15 residues. Trimming took 6 bases from V and 4 from J, leaving 15 bases between them. Germline V gives CDR1 MGHRA, CDR2 YSYEKL. The CDR3 nucleotides read TGCGCCAGCAGTCGAGATAATGTGTTCACCGGGGAGCTGTTTTTT. This sequence encodes CASSRDNVFTGELFF.

The gene calls are TRBV30 and TRBJ1-2; possible D gene TRBD1, 6 bases. The germline gives CDR1 GTSNPN, CDR2 SVGIG (reference sequence). The CDR3 runs 16 residues. Trimming cost V 0 bases and J 2 bases, with 16 bases left between them. The CDR3 region is CAWSVRTAKKNYGYTF. The CDR3 DNA is TGTGCCTGGAGTGTGAGGACAGCAAAAAAAAACTATGGCTACACCTTC.

This clonotype was seen only once. The chain employs TRBV12-3 or TRBV12-4 and TRBJ2-2; the D is unclear. V was shortened by 0 bases and J by 7 bases, with 6 bases between the two germline ends. The CDR3 length is 13 residues. Here the CDR3 reads CASSLAQIGELFF. In nucleotides, the CDR3 is TGTGCCAGCAGTTTAGCCCAGATCGGGGAGCTGTTTTTT.

V usage is TRBV30 and J usage is TRBJ2-7, with D uncertain. Per germline, CDR1 GTSNPN and CDR2 SVGIG (reference sequence). Trimming left V 1 base short and J 2 bases short, with 6 bases between. The CDR3 is made up of 12 amino acids. CDR3 sequence: CAWSGLTYEQYF. In DNA, the CDR3 is TGTGCCTGGAGTGGACTGACCTACGAGCAGTACTTC.

This chain uses TRBV7-9 with TRBJ2-7; possible D gene TRBD2, 6 bases. V was clipped by 6 bases and J by 6 bases, with 24 bases between them. The CDR3 is 16 residues long. Germline V gene data show CDR1 as SEHNR and CDR2 as FQNEAQ (reference sequence). The CDR3 sequence: CASSFFSGVGGGEQYF. CDR3 nucleotide sequence: TGTGCCAGCAGTTTTTTTTCGGGGGTTGGTGGAGGCGAGCAGTACTTC.

The chain uses TRBV6-2 or TRBV6-3 and TRBJ2-3; no clear D gene. The CDR3 sequence is 13 residues long. The V end lost 2 bases, the J end lost 5 bases, and 8 bases lay between the germline ends. The germline V gene encodes CDR1 MNHEY and CDR2 SVGEGT. CDR3 in DNA: TGTGCCAGCAGTTACAAGGCTAGAGATACGCAGTATTTT. It encodes CASSYKARDTQYF.

The genes are TRBV9 and TRBJ1-1; D possibly corresponds to TRBD1 (5 bases). The V end was cut by 1 base, the J end by 0 bases, with 7 bases between. There are 14 residues in the CDR3. The germline CDR1 and CDR2 sequences are SGDLS and YYNGEE. CDR3 nucleotide sequence: TGTGCCAGCAGCGTACAGGGAGTGAACACTGAAGCTTTCTTT. Protein product: CASSVQGVNTEAFF.

The chain uses TRBV28 and TRBJ1-5; possibly TRBD1 for D (6 bases). Germline values: CDR1 MDHEN, CDR2 SYDVKM. V lost 7 bases to trimming and J lost 7 bases, with 17 bases between them. The CDR3 extends over 14 amino acids. DNA for the CDR3: TGTGCCAGCAACTTCGCCGACAGGAAACAGCCCCAGCATTTT. Translating it yields CASNFADRKQPQHF.

This sequence joins TRBV28 and TRBJ2-1; the match to TRBD2 covers 8 bases. CDR1 and CDR2 (germline): MDHEN, SYDVKM. V lost 4 bases to trimming and J lost 10 bases; unmatched junction nucleotides: 12. The CDR3 is 15 residues long. The CDR3: CASSSSGLAPGEQFF. The CDR3 nucleotides read TGTGCCAGCAGTTCTTCCGGACTAGCACCCGGCGAGCAGTTCTTC.